Included here is one T cell receptor beta chain sequence, with context. The data stem from a study of blood T cell repertoires in COVID-19. Authors' methods: Using reference gene primer amplification, nucleated cell counts were estimated. The protocol was immunoSEQ multiplex PCR, while the TCRdb copy is restricted to in-frame clones and leaves out a portion. V, J and clone size are those of that table, while D and trimming were read from the DNA. The repertoire holds around 400,000 clones, with more than 85% as singletons. From germline, CDR1 is KGHDR and CDR2 SFDVKD. Trimming took 4 bases from V and 5 from J; bases not matched to a gene: 6. There are 16 residues in the CDR3.

The source material was PBMCs or T cells enriched from blood (not recorded which). This chain connects TRBV24-1 to TRBJ2-2, with 10 bases identical to TRBD1. The clonotype originates from a woman aged 40-49 years who had been exposed to COVID-19. This CDR3 reads CATSETGQGQTGELFF. The CDR3 DNA follows: TGTGCCACCAGTGAGACGGGACAGGGGCAAACCGGGGAGCTGTTTTTT.